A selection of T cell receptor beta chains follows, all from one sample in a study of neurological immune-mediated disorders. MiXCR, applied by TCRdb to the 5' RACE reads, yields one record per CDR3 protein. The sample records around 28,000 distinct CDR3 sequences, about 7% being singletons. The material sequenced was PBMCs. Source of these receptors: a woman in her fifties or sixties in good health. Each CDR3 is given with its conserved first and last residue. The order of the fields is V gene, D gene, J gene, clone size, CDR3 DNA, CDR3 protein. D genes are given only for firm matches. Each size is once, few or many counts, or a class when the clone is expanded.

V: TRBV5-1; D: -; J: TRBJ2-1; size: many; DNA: TGCGCCAGCGCCAGGGTTACCGACAATGAGCAGTTCTTC; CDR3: CASARVTDNEQFF
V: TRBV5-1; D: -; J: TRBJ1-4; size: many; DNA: TGCGCCAGCAGCTCGGGGGGGGCTAATGAAAAACTGTTTTTT; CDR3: CASSSGGANEKLFF
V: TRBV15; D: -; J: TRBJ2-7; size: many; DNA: TGTGCCACCAGCACCTTGCTACAAGACGAGCAGTACTTC; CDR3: CATSTLLQDEQYF
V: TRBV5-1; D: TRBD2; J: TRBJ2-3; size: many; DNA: TGCGCCAGCAGCACCCAAACCGGGACTAGGGATACGCAGTATTTT; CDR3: CASSTQTGTRDTQYF
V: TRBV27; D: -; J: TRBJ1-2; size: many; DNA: TGTGCCAGCAGTTATGCCGGGGGCAGGCATAGTGGCTACACCTTC; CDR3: CASSYAGGRHSGYTF
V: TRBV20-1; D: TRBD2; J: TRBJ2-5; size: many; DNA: TGCAGTGCCGAAACTCTAGCGGGAGGCAGGGAGACCCAGTACTTC; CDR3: CSAETLAGGRETQYF
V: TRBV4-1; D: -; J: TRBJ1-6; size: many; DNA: TGCGCCAGCAGCTCCCAGACAGGAGGCGAATCACCCCTCCACTTT; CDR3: CASSSQTGGESPLHF
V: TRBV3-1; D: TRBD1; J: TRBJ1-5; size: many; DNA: TGTGCCAGCAGACAGACAGGGGGTGGACAGCCCCAGCATTTT; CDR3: CASRQTGGGQPQHF
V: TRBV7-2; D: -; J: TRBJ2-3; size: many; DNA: TGTGCCAGCAGCTCCGGGTTAGCCACAGATACGCAGTATTTT; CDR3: CASSSGLATDTQYF
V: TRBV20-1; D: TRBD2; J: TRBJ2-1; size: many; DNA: TGCAGTGGGGTAGCGGGAGGGCTTTACAATGAGCAGTTCTTC; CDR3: CSGVAGGLYNEQFF